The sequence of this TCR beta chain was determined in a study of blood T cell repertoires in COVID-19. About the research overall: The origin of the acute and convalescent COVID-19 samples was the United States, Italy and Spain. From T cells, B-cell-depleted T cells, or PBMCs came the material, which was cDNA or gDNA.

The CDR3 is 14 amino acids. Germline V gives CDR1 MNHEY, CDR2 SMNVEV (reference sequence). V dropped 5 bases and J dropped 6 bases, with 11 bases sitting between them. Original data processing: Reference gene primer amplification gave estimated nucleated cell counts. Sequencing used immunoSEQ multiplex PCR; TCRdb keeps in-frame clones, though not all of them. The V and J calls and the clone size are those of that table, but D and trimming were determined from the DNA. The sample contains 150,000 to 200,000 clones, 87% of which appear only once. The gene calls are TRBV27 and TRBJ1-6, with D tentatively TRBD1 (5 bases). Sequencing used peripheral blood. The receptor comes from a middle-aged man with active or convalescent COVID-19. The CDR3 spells CASSPRQSNSPLHF. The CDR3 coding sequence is TGTGCCAGCAGTCCCCGACAGAGTAATTCACCCCTCCACTTT.